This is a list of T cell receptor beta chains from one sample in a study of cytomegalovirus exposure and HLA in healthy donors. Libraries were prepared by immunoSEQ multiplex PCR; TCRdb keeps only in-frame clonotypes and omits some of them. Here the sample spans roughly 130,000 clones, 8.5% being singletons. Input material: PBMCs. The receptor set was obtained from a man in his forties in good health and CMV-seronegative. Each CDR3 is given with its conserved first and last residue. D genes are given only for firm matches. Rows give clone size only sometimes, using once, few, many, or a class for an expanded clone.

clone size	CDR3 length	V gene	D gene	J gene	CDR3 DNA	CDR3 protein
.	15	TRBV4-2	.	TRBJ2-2	TGTGCCAGCAGCCAAGATGGGGGGAGCACCGGGGAGCTGTTTTTT	CASSQDGGSTGELFF
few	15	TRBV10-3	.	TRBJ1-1	TGTGCCATCAGTGAGGAGGGAGGGGGAGGGACTGAAGCTTTCTTT	CAISEEGGGGTEAFF
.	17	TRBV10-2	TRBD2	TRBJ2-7	TGCGCCAGCAGAGAACGAACTAGCGGGGGGGGTTGGGGGGAGCAGTACTTC	CASRERTSGGGWGEQYF
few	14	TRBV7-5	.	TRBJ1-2	TGTGCCAGAAGACCGGACAGGGGGCCTGATGGCTACACCTTC	CARRPDRGPDGYTF
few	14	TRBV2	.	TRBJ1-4	TGTGCCAGCAGTGGACGGGGGGTTAGCGAAAAACTGTTTTTT	CASSGRGVSEKLFF
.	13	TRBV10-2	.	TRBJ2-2	TGCGCCAGCAAGCGAGAATCAACCGGGGAGCTGTTTTTT	CASKRESTGELFF
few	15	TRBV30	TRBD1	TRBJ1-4	TGTGCCTGGAGTCGCGACAGGGGGGCTCGGGAAAAACTGTTTTTT	CAWSRDRGAREKLFF
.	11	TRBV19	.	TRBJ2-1	TGTGCCAGTACCGCAGGGAATGAGCAGTTCTTC	CASTAGNEQFF
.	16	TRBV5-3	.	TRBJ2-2	TGTGCCAGAAGCTTGGATAGAGGGGGGGCGCGCGGGGAGCTGTTTTTT	CARSLDRGGARGELFF
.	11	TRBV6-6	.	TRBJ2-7	TGTGCCAGCAGTTACTCGGCCGAGCAGTACTTC	CASSYSAEQYF
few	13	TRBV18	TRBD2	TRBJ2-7	TGTGCCAGCTCACCCCAGACTAGCGCCGAGCAGTACTTC	CASSPQTSAEQYF
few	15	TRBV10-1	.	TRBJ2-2	TGCGCCAGCAGTTCCCGGCGGGGAGTTACCGGGGAGCTGTTTTTT	CASSSRRGVTGELFF
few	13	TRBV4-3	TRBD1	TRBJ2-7	TGCGCCAGCAGCCACGACAGGGGCCACGAGCAGTACTTC	CASSHDRGHEQYF
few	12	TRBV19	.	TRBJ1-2	TGTGCCAGTAGCATCGGCAGGTCCGGCTACACCTTC	CASSIGRSGYTF
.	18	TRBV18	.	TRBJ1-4	TGTGCCAGCTCACCACCGAGGGGCCAGGACAGCAGCAATGAAAAACTGTTTTTT	CASSPPRGQDSSNEKLFF
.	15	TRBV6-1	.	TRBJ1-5	TGTGCCAGCAGTGAATCGGCCGGGGGGGTCCGGCCCCAGCATTTT	CASSESAGGVRPQHF
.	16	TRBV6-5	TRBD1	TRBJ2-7	TGTGCCAGCAGTTTTTATGACAGGGCTCAATCCTACGAGCAGTACTTC	CASSFYDRAQSYEQYF
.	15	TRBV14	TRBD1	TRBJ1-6	TGTGCCAGCAGCCGCCCAGGGGGTTTCAATTCACCCCTCCACTTT	CASSRPGGFNSPLHF
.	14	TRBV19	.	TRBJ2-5	TGTGCCAGTAGTATACAGGGGAGTGGGGAGACCCAGTACTTC	CASSIQGSGETQYF
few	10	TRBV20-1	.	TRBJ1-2	TGCAGTGCACAGGACCGGGGCTACACCTTC	CSAQDRGYTF
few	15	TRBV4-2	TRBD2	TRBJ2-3	TGTGCCAGCAGCCAAGTTAGCGGGCCGGGAGATACGCAGTATTTT	CASSQVSGPGDTQYF
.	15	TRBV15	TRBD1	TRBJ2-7	TGTGCCACCAGCACAAACGACAGGGGAGGCTACGAGCAGTACTTC	CATSTNDRGGYEQYF
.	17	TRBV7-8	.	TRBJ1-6	TGTGCCAGCAGCCCAGGGACGGCGGTAGGGGGAAATTCACCCCTCCACTTT	CASSPGTAVGGNSPLHF
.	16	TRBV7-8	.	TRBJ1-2	TGTGCCAGCAGCCATGCCGGGGGAGGAACTAACTATGGCTACACCTTC	CASSHAGGGTNYGYTF
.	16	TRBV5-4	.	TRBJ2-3	TGTGCCAGCAGCTTGGCCGTGAGAGCTAACACAGATACGCAGTATTTT	CASSLAVRANTDTQYF
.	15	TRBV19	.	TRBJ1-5	TGTGCCAGTAGTTATACCACGGGGGGCAATCAGCCCCAGCATTTT	CASSYTTGGNQPQHF
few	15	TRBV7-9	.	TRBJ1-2	TGTGCCAGCAGCGGATACCCGGACTCGGAGGATGGCTACACCTTC	CASSGYPDSEDGYTF
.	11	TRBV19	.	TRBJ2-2	TGTGCCAGTAGTATCGTGGGGGAGCTGTTTTTT	CASSIVGELFF
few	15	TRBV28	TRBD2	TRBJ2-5	TGTGCCAGCAGCCTCGGGGGGGCCCTCCAAGAGACCCAGTACTTC	CASSLGGALQETQYF
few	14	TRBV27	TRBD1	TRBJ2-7	TGTGCCAGCAGTTTAAGGGACAGCCTTTACGAGCAGTACTTC	CASSLRDSLYEQYF
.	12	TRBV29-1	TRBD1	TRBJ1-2	TGCAGCGTTGAGCACAGGGGTGTCGGCTACACCTTC	CSVEHRGVGYTF
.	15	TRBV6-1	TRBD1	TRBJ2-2	TGTGCCAGCAGGGACAGGGTTTTGAGCACCGGGGAGCTGTTTTTT	CASRDRVLSTGELFF
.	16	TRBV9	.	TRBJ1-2	TGTGCCAGCAGCCGAACCGGGGAGGGAAGCTTTTGGGGCTACACCTTC	CASSRTGEGSFWGYTF
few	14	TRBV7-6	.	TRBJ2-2	TGTGCCAGCAGCTTATTTACAAACACCGGGGAGCTGTTTTTT	CASSLFTNTGELFF
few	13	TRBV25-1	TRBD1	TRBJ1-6	TGTGCCAGCGGAGACAGGGTTAATTCACCCCTCCACTTT	CASGDRVNSPLHF
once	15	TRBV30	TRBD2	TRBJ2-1	TGTGCCTGGAGCCGCACTAGCGGGGGGGTACTGGAGCAGTTCTTC	CAWSRTSGGVLEQFF
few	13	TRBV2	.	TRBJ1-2	TGTGCCAGCAGCGACAGAGCTAACTATGGCTACACCTTC	CASSDRANYGYTF
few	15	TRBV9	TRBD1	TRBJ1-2	TGTGCCAGCCTGGGACAGGGGCCATTTAACTATGGCTACACCTTC	CASLGQGPFNYGYTF
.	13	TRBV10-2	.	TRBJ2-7	TGCGCCACCCAGGGAGGAAATACCTACGAGCAGTACTTC	CATQGGNTYEQYF
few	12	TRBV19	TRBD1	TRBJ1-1	TGTGCCAGTAGTGGTACAGGGGGGTTAGCTTTCTTT	CASSGTGGLAFF
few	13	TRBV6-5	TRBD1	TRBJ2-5	TGTGCCAGCAGTTCCACAGGGGGCGAGACCCAGTACTTC	CASSSTGGETQYF
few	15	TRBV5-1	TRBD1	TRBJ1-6	TGCGCCAGCAGCCTTGGACAGGGGGCATATTCACCCCTCCACTTT	CASSLGQGAYSPLHF
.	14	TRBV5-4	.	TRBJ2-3	TGTGCCAGCAGCTTCCAGCTAGTATTGGATACGCAGTATTTT	CASSFQLVLDTQYF
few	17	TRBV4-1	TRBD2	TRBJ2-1	TGCGCCAGCAGCCAAGGGTTAGCGGGGACTTTGTACAATGAGCAGTTCTTC	CASSQGLAGTLYNEQFF